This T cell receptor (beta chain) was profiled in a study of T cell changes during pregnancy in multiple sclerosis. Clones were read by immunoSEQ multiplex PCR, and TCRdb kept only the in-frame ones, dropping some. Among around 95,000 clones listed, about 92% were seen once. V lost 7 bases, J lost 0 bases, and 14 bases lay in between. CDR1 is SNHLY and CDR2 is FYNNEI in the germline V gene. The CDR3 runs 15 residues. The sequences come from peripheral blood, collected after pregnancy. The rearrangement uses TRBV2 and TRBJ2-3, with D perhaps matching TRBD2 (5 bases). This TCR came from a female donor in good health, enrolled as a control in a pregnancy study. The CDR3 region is CASTSPRVSTDTQYF. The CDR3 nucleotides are TGTGCCAGCACCTCCCCGAGGGTGAGCACAGATACGCAGTATTTT. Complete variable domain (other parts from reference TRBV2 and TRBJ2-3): EPEVTQTPSHQVTQMGQEVILRCVPISNHLYFYWYRQILGQKVEFLVSFYNNEISEKSEIFDDQFSVERPDGSNFTLKIRSTKLEDSAMYFCASTSPRVSTDTQYFGPGTRLTVL.